These T cell receptor beta chains were read from a single sample in a study of T cells in Graves' hyperthyroidism and ophthalmopathy. Each CDR3 protein gets one entry after TCRdb re-called the multiplex PCR reads with MiXCR. Of about 680,000 distinct CDR3 sequences in the sample, about 35% were seen once. Sequencing was done on a sample of blood. The receptors stem from a woman between 40 and 55 years old with Graves' hyperthyroidism. Both conserved end residues are part of each CDR3. A D gene is named only where the DNA matches it firmly. Clone size is given for some rows only: seen once, a few or many times, or a class if the clone is expanded.

>TRBV19|TRBJ1-6|once|TRBD1
CASSDTGGQAVSPLHF
TGTGCCAGTAGTGATACAGGGGGACAGGCCGTTTCACCCCTCCACTTT
>TRBV20-1|TRBJ1-2|.|.
CSAERGGLGYTF
TGCAGTGCTGAGCGGGGGGGCTTAGGCTACACCTTC
>TRBV28|TRBJ1-2|few|.
CASSQGALGYTF
TGTGCCAGCAGCCAAGGGGCCCTTGGCTACACCTTC
>TRBV28|TRBJ2-7|few|TRBD2
CASSSGGASGFYEQYF
TGTGCCAGCAGTTCGGGCGGGGCTAGCGGGTTCTACGAGCAGTACTTC
>TRBV7-2|TRBJ1-2|.|.
CASSLYEGDYGYTF
TGTGCCAGCAGCTTATACGAAGGGGACTATGGCTACACCTTC
>TRBV4-1|TRBJ2-5|.|.
CASSHLEGEYQETQYF
TGCGCCAGCAGCCATTTGGAGGGAGAGTACCAAGAGACCCAGTACTTC
>TRBV25-1|TRBJ2-2|few|.
CASSEYDGGVADGELFF
TGTGCCAGCAGTGAATATGATGGAGGTGTAGCTGACGGGGAGCTGTTTTTT
>TRBV15|TRBJ1-1|many|.
CATSRDPAKAFF
TGTGCCACCAGCAGAGATCCTGCCAAAGCTTTCTTT
>TRBV6-4|TRBJ1-5|few|TRBD1
CASSDSLLLCGQGMNQPQHF
TGTGCCAGCAGTGACTCGCTGCTTCTGTGCGGACAGGGGATGAATCAGCCCCAGCATTTT
>TRBV29-1|TRBJ1-4|many|.
CSVLPEITNEKLFF
TGCAGCGTTCTGCCGGAGATAACTAATGAAAAACTGTTTTTT
>TRBV4-3|TRBJ2-5|many|.
CASSQENRVQETQYF
TGCGCCAGCAGCCAGGAGAACAGGGTTCAAGAGACCCAGTACTTC
>TRBV28|TRBJ2-7|once|TRBD1
CASISFGGQGYEQYF
TGTGCCAGCATTTCGTTTGGGGGACAGGGATACGAGCAGTACTTC
>TRBV24-1|TRBJ1-2|many|.
CATSDPGSGYGYTF
TGTGCCACCAGTGACCCAGGGTCTGGCTATGGCTACACCTTC
>TRBV6-1|TRBJ1-1|.|.
CASSPLRVSTEAFF
TGTGCCAGCAGTCCCCTTAGGGTTAGCACTGAAGCTTTCTTT
>TRBV25-1|TRBJ1-6|.|.
CASSASRQNNSPLHF
TGTGCCAGCAGTGCTAGTCGCCAAAATAATTCACCCCTCCACTTT
>TRBV19|TRBJ1-6|many|.
CASSIGLGSRSPLHF
TGTGCCAGTAGTATTGGGTTAGGGTCCAGGTCACCCCTCCACTTT
>TRBV7-3|TRBJ1-1|once|.
CASSLINGALGTEAFF
TGTGCCAGCAGTTTAATTAACGGAGCGTTGGGAACTGAAGCTTTCTTT
>TRBV11-2|TRBJ1-5|.|.
CASSPFGNPQHF
TGTGCCAGCAGCCCCTTCGGGAACCCCCAGCATTTT
>TRBV28|TRBJ1-5|few|.
CASSVLGDPHPQHF
TGTGCCAGCAGTGTCCTGGGAGACCCTCATCCCCAGCATTTT
>TRBV29-1|TRBJ2-2|many|TRBD2
CSVEDRLAGETGELFF
TGCAGCGTTGAAGATCGACTAGCGGGAGAGACCGGGGAGCTGTTTTTT
>TRBV25-1|TRBJ1-5|.|.
CATSGRQLQPRHF
TGTGCCACCAGCGGAAGACAGCTTCAGCCCCGGCATTTT
>TRBV29-1|TRBJ2-7|.|.
CSLEVQGGGEQYF
TGCAGCTTGGAGGTTCAGGGTGGCGGCGAGCAGTACTTC
>TRBV6-4|TRBJ1-1|many|.
CASTKDHEAFF
TGTGCCAGCACCAAGGACCATGAAGCTTTCTTT
>TRBV10-1|TRBJ1-2|.|.
CASSEPLGRPNYGYTF
TGCGCCAGCAGTGAGCCCCTGGGACGGCCCAACTATGGCTACACCTTC